This record concerns one T cell receptor beta chain sequence. Its antigen is unidentified. Using immunoSEQ multiplex PCR, the repertoire was profiled, and TCRdb retains in-frame clones only, with some absent. Altogether approximately 130,000 clones are present, roughly 90% being singletons, with the ten largest covering 4% to 4.5%. This entry is derived from a study of T cell responses to AZD1222 COVID-19 vaccine. Study results and limitations: Reports indicate that nearly half of spike-specific TCRs are directed at unmutated variant regions.

This CDR3 has 15 residues. V lost 0 bases and J lost 1, with 9 bases in between. Germline-derived CDR1 and CDR2 are KGHSH and LQKENI. The source was peripheral blood, collected 28 days after the second dose of the MenACWY control vaccine. The chain employs TRBV18 and TRBJ1-1; D unresolved. This receptor was obtained from an adult who received the MenACWY meningococcal vaccine as a control. DNA of the CDR3: TGTGCCAGCTCACCACCGAGGGTGAGGAACACTGAAGCTTTCTTT. Translated: CASSPPRVRNTEAFF. The whole variable domain, remainder taken from reference TRBV18 and TRBJ1-1, is NAGVMQNPRHLVRRRGQEARLRCSPMKGHSHVYWYRQLPEEGLKFMVYLQKENIIDESGMPKERFSAEFPKEGPSILRIQQVVRGDSAAYFCASSPPRVRNTEAFFGQGTRLTVV.